This entry features one TCR beta chain sequence. Antigen: not known. The sample belongs to a study of cytomegalovirus exposure and HLA in healthy donors. Study-level points and caveats: Overall, under 200 TCR beta chains were annotated as cytomegalovirus-associated.

While the first cohort had around 700 subjects, the donors belonged to the separate validation cohort of over a hundred subjects. Profiling relied on immunoSEQ multiplex PCR, and the TCRdb table lists in-frame clones only, not all of them. The table shows tens of thousands of clones, with approximately 97% occurring only once. This TCR derives from a woman between 18 and 30 years old in good health and CMV-seropositive. Specimen: PBMCs.

In DNA, the CDR3 is TGTGCCAGCAGCCAGACGGGGGACGAGCAGTACTTC. It specifies CASSQTGDEQYF. V is TRBV7-2 and J is TRBJ2-7; TRBD2 is a possible D gene (6 bases). CDR3 length equals 12 residues. V dropped 5 bases and J dropped 5 bases, with 10 bases sitting between them. CDR1 and CDR2 from the germline V gene are SGHTA and FQGNSA.